These 15 T cell receptor beta chains originate from one sample sequenced in a study of blood T cell repertoires in COVID-19. Data came from immunoSEQ multiplex PCR; TCRdb stores just in-frame clones and leaves some out. This sample has roughly 100,000 clones, with roughly 87% found just once. Material: peripheral blood. The receptors were gathered from a man aged 45-60 years in a cohort sampled during active COVID-19.

The V call is TRBV12-3 or TRBV12-4, the J call TRBJ1-1, with no clear D. Trimming stripped 3 bases from V and 3 bases from J, with 5 bases between. The CDR3 has 12 residues. In nucleotides, the CDR3 is TGTGCCAGCAGTTTTTCATACACTGAAGCTTTCTTT. This translates into CASSFSYTEAFF.

The genes are TRBV5-1 and TRBJ2-3, with no clear D. Germline V lookup: CDR1 SGHRS, CDR2 YFSETQ. V was clipped by 5 bases and J by 0 bases, with 16 bases between them. The CDR3 sequence is 16 residues long. CDR3 residues: CASSFARLTSTDTQYF. The CDR3, as DNA: TGCGCCAGCAGTTTCGCCCGACTGACTAGCACAGATACGCAGTATTTT. The complete variable domain, with remaining parts taken from reference TRBV5-1 and TRBJ2-3, reads KAGVTQTPRYLIKTRGQQVTLSCSPISGHRSVSWYQQTPGQGLQFLFEYFSETQRNKGNFPGRFSGRQFSNSRSEMNVSTLELGDSALYLCASSFARLTSTDTQYFGPGTRLTVL.

The chain uses TRBV27 and TRBJ2-1; 9 nucleotides agree with TRBD1. Trimming cost V 5 bases and J 7 bases; bases outside gene matches: 9. Germline CDR1 MNHEY, CDR2 SMNVEV (reference sequence). CDR3 length: 15 residues. The CDR3 sequence: CASSPVDRGLNEQFF. The DNA for the CDR3 is TGTGCCAGCAGTCCTGTGGACAGGGGCCTGAATGAGCAGTTCTTC.

This clone was detected once. The CDR3 coding sequence is TGTGCCAGCAGCGATACCTCTAGCGGGGTCCACAATGAGCAGTTCTTC. It codes for CASSDTSSGVHNEQFF. The V gene is TRBV7-9, the J gene TRBJ2-1; 9 positions agree with TRBD2. The length of the CDR3 is 16 residues. From germline, CDR1 is SEHNR and CDR2 FQNEAQ (reference sequence). Unmatched junction bases numbered 10, after V lost 5 bases and J lost 5 bases.

J is TRBJ2-3 and V is TRBV18; 10 bases map to TRBD2. Germline V gene data show CDR1 as KGHSH and CDR2 as LQKENI. The CDR3 totals 17 residues. The ends lost 0 bases at V and 7 bases at J; junction bases unmatched: 10. The CDR3 reads CASSPPRGTSDGYTQYF. CDR3 DNA: TGTGCCAGCTCACCACCGCGGGGGACTAGCGACGGTTATACGCAGTATTTT.

The chain couples TRBV5-6 to TRBJ2-5; TRBD2 aligns across 9 bases. Unmatched junction bases numbered 12, after V lost 4 bases and J lost 2 bases. CDR3 size: 17 residues. CDR1 and CDR2 from the germline V gene are SGHDT and YYEEEE. For the CDR3, the DNA is TGTGCCAGCAGCCCCCCCGCCGGGCTAGCGGGACAAGAGACCCAGTACTTC. Amino acid sequence: CASSPPAGLAGQETQYF.

This clone is a singleton in its sample. This chain links TRBV6-2 or TRBV6-3 with TRBJ1-2, with D uncertain. CDR1 MNHEY and CDR2 SVGEGT come from the germline V gene. V lost 5 bases to trimming and J lost 5 bases, with 9 bases between them. The CDR3 totals 12 residues. CDR3 bases: TGTGCCAGCAGTCGGGAAGCGTATGGCTACACCTTC. The encoded protein is CASSREAYGYTF.

This clone was recorded once. V gene TRBV24-1 combines with J gene TRBJ2-5; tentative D call: TRBD1 (6 bases). V dropped 2 bases and J dropped 4 bases, with 13 bases sitting between them. This CDR3 spans 15 amino acids. Germline CDR1 reads KGHDR; CDR2 reads SFDVKD. The CDR3: CATSDSTGSGETQYF. The CDR3 DNA sequence: TGTGCCACCAGTGATTCAACAGGGTCTGGAGAGACCCAGTACTTC.

V is TRBV4-2 and J is TRBJ1-1; D is unresolved. Trimming pared 0 bases from V and 0 bases from J, leaving 17 bases between. The germline V gene encodes CDR1 LGHNA and CDR2 YNFKEQ. The CDR3 has 18 residues. CDR3 region: CASSQDLAVGVMNTEAFF. In nucleotides, the CDR3 is TGTGCCAGCAGCCAAGATTTGGCTGTCGGGGTAATGAACACTGAAGCTTTCTTT.

This chain links TRBV27 with TRBJ1-3, with 7 bases lining up with TRBD1. This CDR3 is built from 16 residues. V was pared by 5 bases and J by 0 bases, with 7 bases of the junction left unmatched. The germline V gene encodes CDR1 MNHEY and CDR2 SMNVEV (reference sequence). The CDR3 loop is CASSPGTVTSGNTIYF. CDR3 nucleotide sequence: TGTGCCAGCAGTCCCGGGACAGTTACCTCTGGAAACACCATATATTTT.

The J gene is TRBJ1-5, the V gene TRBV7-2; 9 bases line up with TRBD1. The J segment lost 0 bases and the V segment lost 7 bases, leaving 4 bases of the junction unmatched. The CDR3 is 15 amino acids. Germline CDR1 SGHTA, CDR2 FQGNSA. The CDR3 spells CASNDRGYSNQPQHF. The CDR3 nucleotides read TGTGCCAGCAACGACAGGGGGTATAGCAATCAGCCCCAGCATTTT.

J is TRBJ2-3 and V is TRBV28; no reliable D call. Germline CDR1 MDHEN, CDR2 SYDVKM. V dropped 3 bases and J dropped 3 bases, with 10 bases sitting between them. This CDR3 has 14 amino acids. The CDR3 sequence is CASSFTAETDTQYF. CDR3 sequence (DNA): TGTGCCAGCAGTTTCACGGCGGAAACAGATACGCAGTATTTT.

V usage is TRBV6-5 and J usage is TRBJ1-2, with D maybe TRBD1 (6 bases). Trimming took off 2 bases at V and 8 bases at J, with 15 bases between the two ends. There are 14 residues in the CDR3. The germline V gene has CDR1 MNHEY and CDR2 SVGAGI. This CDR3 is CASSYTGQFRGYTF. DNA for the CDR3: TGTGCCAGCAGTTACACCGGACAGTTCAGGGGCTACACCTTC.

The gene calls are TRBV5-8 and TRBJ2-7, with D perhaps TRBD1 (5 bases). There are 14 residues in the CDR3. The V end lost 1 base, the J end lost 3 bases, and 11 bases lay between the germline ends. Germline assignment: CDR1 SGHTS and CDR2 YDEGEE. DNA of the CDR3: TGTGCCAGCAGCTTGCCAGGGTCGGGCTACGAGCAGTACTTC. Translation gives CASSLPGSGYEQYF.

The chain combines TRBV7-6 with TRBJ2-2, with 7 bases lining up with TRBD1. V dropped 11 bases and J dropped 3; count of bases not matched to a gene: 9. This CDR3 is 14 amino acids long. Germline V gene data show CDR1 as SGHVS and CDR2 as FNYEAQ. CDR3 coding DNA: TGTGCCTCGGTAACAGGGGCCTACACCGGGGAGCTGTTTTTT. Protein product: CASVTGAYTGELFF. Filled out from reference TRBV7-6 and TRBJ2-2, the complete variable domain reads GAGVSQSPRYKVTKRGQDVALRCDPISGHVSLYWYRQALGQGPEFLTYFNYEAQQDKSGLPNDRFSAERPEGSISTLTIQRTEQRDSAMYRCASVTGAYTGELFFGEGSRLTVL.